This T cell receptor (beta chain) was documented in a study of cytomegalovirus exposure and HLA in healthy donors. Study-wide results and limits: TCR beta chains associated with HLA were, in a later analysis, more clonally expanded than equally common others. Published work reported that the classifier diagnosed cytomegalovirus status with high specificity and sensitivity. Researchers counted over 150 TCR beta chains as cytomegalovirus-associated. When presence/absence was analysed, sequencing depth was taken to be roughly uniform across donors.

About this clone: The antigen is undetermined.

Primers: 60 Vbeta forward and 13 Jbeta reverse. Clones were sequenced by immunoSEQ multiplex PCR, and TCRdb holds only the in-frame ones, with some missing. The repertoire includes 150,000 to 200,000 clones, roughly 80% of them detected once, and roughly 2% sits in the top ten. The CDR3 runs to 14 residues. Germline-derived CDR1 and CDR2 are LNHDA and SQIVND (reference sequence). V was clipped by 7 bases and J by 4 bases; unmatched bases: 7. V gene TRBV19 combines with J gene TRBJ2-3, with 8 positions matching TRBD1. What was sequenced was PBMCs. The sequence was collected from a human donor in good health. As DNA, the CDR3 is TGTGCCAGTATGTCTTTACAGGGGGCAGATACGCAGTATTTT. Translating it yields CASMSLQGADTQYF.